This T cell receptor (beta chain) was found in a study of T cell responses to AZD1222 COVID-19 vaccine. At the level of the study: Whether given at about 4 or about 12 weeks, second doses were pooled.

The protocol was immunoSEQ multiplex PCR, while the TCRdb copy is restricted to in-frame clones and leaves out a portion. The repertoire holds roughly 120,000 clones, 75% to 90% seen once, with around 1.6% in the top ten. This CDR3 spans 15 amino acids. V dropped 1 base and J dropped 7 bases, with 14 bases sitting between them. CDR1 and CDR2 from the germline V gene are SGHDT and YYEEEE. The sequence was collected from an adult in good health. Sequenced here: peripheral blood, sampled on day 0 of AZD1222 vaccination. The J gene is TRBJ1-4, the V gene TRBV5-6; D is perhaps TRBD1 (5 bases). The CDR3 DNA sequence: TGTGCCAGCAGCTTGTGGGGGAGCAGGAGTGAAAAACTGTTTTTT. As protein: CASSLWGSRSEKLFF. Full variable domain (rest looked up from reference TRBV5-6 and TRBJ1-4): DAGVTQSPTHLIKTRGQQVTLRCSPKSGHDTVSWYQQALGQGPQFIFQYYEEEERQRGNFPDRFSGHQFPNYSSELNVNALLLGDSALYLCASSLWGSRSEKLFFGSGTQLSVL.